The 10 T cell receptor beta chains below were found in one sample sequenced in a study of blood T cell repertoires in COVID-19 (TCRdb year 2020). The library was built by means of the immunoSEQ multiplex PCR assay. TCRdb re-hosts the immuneACCESS table, in-frame sequences only. Its copies lack some clones; in the studies checked, an unresolved V gene accounts for under half of them, and the cause for the rest is not known. This sample is represented by approximately 210,000 clones; over 75% of them were singletons. The ten top clones hold roughly 6% of the sample. Sequenced input: peripheral blood. The receptors here all came from a woman aged 40-49 years who had recovered from COVID-19.

This chain links TRBV19 with TRBJ2-7; 10 positions agree with TRBD2. The germline CDR1 and CDR2 sequences are LNHDA and SQIVND (reference sequence). This CDR3 is 15 amino acids long. V lost 4 bases to trimming and J lost 3 bases; unmatched junction nucleotides: 6. DNA of the CDR3: TGTGCCAGTAGTAGCTTAGCGGGGGGTGACTACGAGCAGTACTTC. This gives the protein CASSSLAGGDYEQYF.

The chain carries TRBV5-1 and TRBJ1-5; TRBD1 is a possible D gene (6 bases). The germline V gene has CDR1 SGHRS and CDR2 YFSETQ. This CDR3 is 14 amino acids long. Deletions cut 0 bases from V and 5 bases from J, with 9 bases between. The CDR3 is CASSLGTEDQPQHF. In DNA, the CDR3 is TGCGCCAGCAGCTTGGGGACAGAGGATCAGCCCCAGCATTTT.

The J gene is TRBJ2-7, the V gene TRBV15, with TRBD2 as a possible D gene (7 bases). Germline CDR1 and CDR2: LNHNV and YYDKDF (reference sequence). Trimming took 4 bases from V and 2 from J, leaving 21 bases between them. The CDR3 length is 17 residues. This CDR3 is CATSKKAGGAGTYEQYF. Here the CDR3 DNA reads TGTGCCACCAGCAAAAAGGCTGGGGGGGCAGGGACCTACGAGCAGTACTTC.

The chain couples TRBV30 to TRBJ2-2, with D possibly matching TRBD1 (5 bases). The CDR3 is 16 amino acids. Germline-derived CDR1 and CDR2 are GTSNPN and SVGIG (reference sequence). Trimming cost V 0 bases and J 0 bases, with 11 bases left between them. The CDR3 is CAWSVLWGPNTGELFF. The CDR3 DNA is TGTGCCTGGAGTGTATTGTGGGGCCCGAACACCGGGGAGCTGTTTTTT.

The chain carries TRBV29-1 and TRBJ1-2; D gene uncertain. Germline V lookup: CDR1 SQVTM, CDR2 ANQGSEA. V gave up 3 bases and J gave up 4 bases, with 15 bases separating them. This CDR3 region has 14 residues. The CDR3 sequence: CSVDDHESGYGYTF. The CDR3 DNA follows: TGCAGCGTTGATGACCATGAGTCGGGCTATGGCTACACCTTC.

The chain joins TRBV7-9 to TRBJ1-6; D remains ambiguous. The CDR3 is 15 residues long. The V end was cut by 1 base, the J end by 3 bases, with 7 bases between. Germline loops: CDR1 SEHNR, CDR2 FQNEAQ (reference sequence). The CDR3 is CASSLDTIYNSPLHF. In nucleotides, the CDR3 is TGTGCCAGCAGCTTAGACACAATCTATAATTCACCCCTCCACTTT. Full variable domain (missing parts from reference TRBV7-9 and TRBJ1-6): DTGVSQNPRHKITKRGQNVTFRCDPISEHNRLYWYRQTLGQGPEFLTYFQNEAQLEKSRLLSDRFSAERPKGSFSTLEIQRTEQGDSAMYLCASSLDTIYNSPLHFGNGTRLTVT.

The chain uses TRBV7-9 and TRBJ2-1; D gene unclear. Trimming removed 0 bases at V and 0 bases at J, with 9 bases between. The CDR3 runs 16 residues. CDR1 is SEHNR, CDR2 FQNEAQ, per germline (reference sequence). CDR3 amino acids: CASSLAFASSYNEQFF. The CDR3, as DNA: TGTGCCAGCAGCTTAGCGTTTGCGAGCTCCTACAATGAGCAGTTCTTC.

In its sample, this clone was seen once. The gene calls are TRBV10-1 and TRBJ2-6, with 8 bases matching TRBD1. The CDR3 runs to 16 residues. Germline CDR1 and CDR2: WNHNN and SYGVQD (reference sequence). V was pared by 8 bases and J by 0 bases, with 6 bases of the junction left unmatched. CDR3 region: CASFTDRASGANVLTF. As DNA, the CDR3 is TGCGCCAGCTTCACGGACAGGGCCTCTGGGGCCAACGTCCTGACTTTC.

The chain is built from TRBV4-2 and TRBJ2-7, with TRBD1 as a possible D gene (5 bases). The ends were cut back, 0 bases at V and 6 bases at J, with 15 bases in the middle. The length of the CDR3 is 15 residues. Germline assignment: CDR1 LGHNA and CDR2 YNFKEQ. CDR3 amino acids: CASSQEGASPSEQYF. As DNA, the CDR3 is TGTGCCAGCAGCCAAGAAGGGGCCTCTCCTAGCGAGCAGTACTTC.

The table lists this clone with a count of one. The chain uses TRBV19 and TRBJ1-2; 9 nucleotides align to TRBD1. The junction had 14 bases not matched to a gene; V was cut back by 3 bases and J by 6 bases. The V gene's germline CDR1 is LNHDA and CDR2 SQIVND (reference sequence). CDR3 size: 17 residues. CDR3 sequence reads: CASSIQPPRDRANGYTF. DNA of the CDR3: TGTGCCAGTAGTATCCAACCGCCCCGGGACAGGGCAAATGGCTACACCTTC.